Each of the 4 T cell receptor beta chains below was sequenced from the same sample in a study of a mutant IDH1 vaccine in newly diagnosed glioma. For these TCRs, the target antigens are not known. The sample's time point: week 47, end of study. Each dose delivered 300 ug of mutant IDH1 20-mer peptide subcutaneously with imiquimod. TCRdb keeps only in-frame clones here, not all; method: immunoSEQ multiplex PCR. Found here are about 50,000 clones, 60% to 80% of them singletons; the top ten hold 5% to 6%. The sample consisted of PBMCs, taken from a glioma patient whose treatment included an IDH1 peptide vaccine. Receptors were obtained from a man aged 45-60 years with glioma.

The chain uses TRBV9 and TRBJ2-5, with D perhaps TRBD2 (5 bases). The CDR3 is 16 residues long. V was cut by 1 base and J by 1 base, with 14 bases left in between. Germline loops: CDR1 SGDLS, CDR2 YYNGEE. As DNA, the CDR3 is TGTGCCAGCAGCGTAACGGACGGGAAAAGCCAAGAGACCCAGTACTTC. As protein: CASSVTDGKSQETQYF.

CDR3 amino acids: CASSPGQGGQPQHF. The CDR3 DNA follows: TGTGCCAGCAGCCCAGGGCAGGGCGGCCAGCCCCAGCATTTT. The chain recombines TRBV9 with TRBJ1-5, with a weak D call TRBD1 (5 bases). Germline V gives CDR1 SGDLS, CDR2 YYNGEE. The CDR3 is 14 amino acids. The V and J ends lost 4 bases and 7 bases respectively, with 15 bases between them.

This clone was detected only a few times. This chain joins TRBV5-4 and TRBJ1-2; weak D call: TRBD1 (6 bases). The germline V gene has CDR1 SGHNT and CDR2 YYREEE (reference sequence). Between the trimmed V and J ends, which lost 5 bases and 2 bases, there was a span of 13 bases. The CDR3 runs 14 residues. Here the CDR3 DNA reads TGTGCCAGCAGTAGACAGGACGTAAACTATGGCTACACCTTC. Protein sequence: CASSRQDVNYGYTF.

This clone was seen a few times. The chain employs TRBV27 and TRBJ2-7; possible D gene TRBD2, 6 bases. The CDR3 extends over 14 amino acids. V lost 0 bases and J lost 3, with 9 bases in between. CDR1 is MNHEY and CDR2 is SMNVEV in the germline V gene (reference sequence). CDR3 amino acids: CASSLSPDYYEQYF. CDR3 nucleotides: TGTGCCAGCAGTTTATCCCCGGACTACTACGAGCAGTACTTC.